The next 17 T cell receptor beta chains were all read from a single sample in a study of blood T cell repertoires in COVID-19. Sequenced by immunoSEQ multiplex PCR; TCRdb stores in-frame clones only, minus some. Of approximately 180,000 clones in the sample, approximately 83% were seen once. The sequenced material came from peripheral blood. These receptor sequences come from a man aged 60 to 69 with acute or convalescent COVID-19.

The CDR3, as DNA: TGTGCCAGCAGGCCTAGCGGGAGCGTCACCGGGGAGCTGTTTTTT. It specifies CASRPSGSVTGELFF. V is TRBV28 and J is TRBJ2-2; 10 bases are shared with TRBD2. There are 15 residues in the CDR3. The junction had 5 bases not matched to a gene; V was cut back by 6 bases and J by 4 bases. CDR1 and CDR2 from the germline V gene are MDHEN and SYDVKM.

V gene TRBV3-1 (or the pseudogene TRBV3-2) combines with J gene TRBJ2-1; a possible D gene is TRBD1 (6 bases). V lost 1 base and J 3 bases, leaving 13 bases between the germline ends. Germline V gene lookup returns CDR1 LGHDT and CDR2 YNNKEL (reference sequence). CDR3 length: 16 amino acids. As DNA, the CDR3 is TGTGCCAGCAGCCAAGCAGGGGACCTTTTCTACAATGAGCAGTTCTTC. It encodes CASSQAGDLFYNEQFF.

This rearrangement joins TRBV5-6 to TRBJ1-1; 11 positions match TRBD1. This CDR3 is built from 17 residues. With 0 bases clipped from V and 4 bases from J, the junction kept 8 bases outside the gene matches. CDR1 SGHDT and CDR2 YYEEEE come from the germline V gene. The CDR3, as DNA: TGTGCCAGCAGCTTGGCCCAGGGACAGGGGGTGAGCACTGAAGCTTTCTTT. It codes for CASSLAQGQGVSTEAFF.

This rearrangement joins TRBV9 to TRBJ2-7, with TRBD1 matching over 8 bases. With 1 base clipped from V and 6 bases from J, the junction kept 9 bases outside the gene matches. The germline V gene has CDR1 SGDLS and CDR2 YYNGEE. The CDR3 spans 15 residues. DNA for the CDR3: TGTGCCAGCAGCGTAACGGGGACAGGTCTTCTCGAGCAGTACTTC. It encodes CASSVTGTGLLEQYF. The full variable domain, rest sourced from reference TRBV9 and TRBJ2-7, is DSGVTQTPKHLITATGQRVTLRCSPRSGDLSVYWYQQSLDQGLQFLIQYYNGEERAKGNILERFSAQQFPDLHSELNLSSLELGDSALYFCASSVTGTGLLEQYFGPGTRLTVT.

The chain links TRBV7-3 to TRBJ2-1; 8 bases match TRBD2. The CDR3 runs to 15 residues. The trim removed 1 base at V and 4 bases at J, leaving 3 bases unmatched. Germline loops: CDR1 SGHTA, CDR2 FQGTGA. CDR3 amino acids: CASSLNSGVYNEQFF. CDR3 coding DNA: TGTGCCAGCAGCTTAAATAGCGGGGTTTACAATGAGCAGTTCTTC.

This sequence joins TRBV27 and TRBJ2-7; 15 bases fit TRBD2. Germline CDR1 is MNHEY and CDR2 is SMNVEV (reference sequence). J gave up 4 bases and V 5 bases, and 6 bases lay outside the gene matches. The CDR3 sequence is 16 residues long. CDR3 residues: CASSRKGLAGGYEQYF. DNA for the CDR3: TGTGCCAGCAGTAGAAAGGGACTAGCGGGAGGTTACGAGCAGTACTTC.

The chain employs TRBV19 and TRBJ1-5, with D uncertain. Trimming removed 2 bases at V and 0 bases at J, with 8 bases between. The CDR3 has 15 residues. CDR1 LNHDA and CDR2 SQIVND come from the germline V gene (reference sequence). CDR3 residues: CASSINRDSNQPQHF. Written as DNA, the CDR3 is TGTGCCAGTAGTATAAACCGGGATAGCAATCAGCCCCAGCATTTT.

This chain joins TRBV3-1 (or the pseudogene TRBV3-2) and TRBJ2-2; D not resolved. Germline V gives CDR1 LGHDT, CDR2 YNNKEL (reference sequence). The CDR3 extends over 13 amino acids. V dropped 3 bases and J dropped 4 bases, with 6 bases sitting between them. CDR3 in DNA: TGTGCCAGCAGCCAGACGGGCACCGGGGAGCTGTTTTTT. This sequence encodes CASSQTGTGELFF.

The CDR3 sequence: CASTPGEGGWYQETQYF. CDR3 nucleotide sequence: TGCGCCAGCACTCCTGGGGAGGGGGGCTGGTACCAAGAGACCCAGTACTTC. This sequence joins TRBV10-1 and TRBJ2-5, with D tentatively TRBD2 (7 bases). This CDR3 contains 17 residues. With 7 bases removed from V and 0 bases from J, the gap between germline ends came to 21 bases. Germline V gene sequence: CDR1 WNHNN, CDR2 SYGVQD (reference sequence).

V is TRBV19 and J is TRBJ1-3; D remains ambiguous. Germline V gene lookup returns CDR1 LNHDA and CDR2 SQIVND (reference sequence). The CDR3 contains 14 residues. The CDR3 sequence is CASGPTFSGNTIYF. The CDR3 nucleotides read TGTGCATCTGGGCCAACATTCTCTGGAAACACCATATATTTT.

This clone was seen a few times. V usage is TRBV28 and J usage is TRBJ1-4; possibly TRBD1 for D (6 bases). The CDR3 loop spans 15 amino acids. V lost 5 bases and J 5 bases, leaving 15 bases between the germline ends. Germline loops: CDR1 MDHEN, CDR2 SYDVKM. CDR3 protein: CASSLGGAQNEKLFF. The CDR3 region has the DNA TGTGCCAGCAGTCTCGGGGGGGCGCAGAATGAAAAACTGTTTTTT. The whole variable domain, remainder taken from reference TRBV28 and TRBJ1-4, is DVKVTQSSRYLVKRTGEKVFLECVQDMDHENMFWYRQDPGLGLRLIYFSYDVKMKEKGDIPEGYSVSREKKERFSLILESASTNQTSMYLCASSLGGAQNEKLFFGSGTQLSVL.

The chain uses TRBV7-3 and TRBJ2-3, with 7 bases matching TRBD1. The germline V gene encodes CDR1 SGHTA and CDR2 FQGTGA. V trimming: 2 bases; J trimming: 6 bases; junction bases outside the gene matches: 14. The CDR3 has 17 residues. The CDR3 DNA reads as TGTGCCAGCAGCTTAGGCCGTACGGGACAGTATCTGGATACGCAGTATTTT. It encodes CASSLGRTGQYLDTQYF.

This clone was picked up one time. The rearrangement uses TRBV14 and TRBJ1-1; no definite D call. Germline values: CDR1 SGHDN, CDR2 FVKESK. The CDR3 extends over 12 amino acids. V shed 2 bases and J shed 11 bases, with 12 bases lying between them. CDR3 sequence: CASSQLDGGAFF. CDR3 in DNA: TGTGCCAGCAGCCAACTGGACGGAGGGGCTTTCTTT.

The chain employs TRBV29-1 and TRBJ2-7; 10 bases map to TRBD2. The CDR3 has 12 amino acids. Germline-derived CDR1 and CDR2 are SQVTM and ANQGSEA. V was pared by 1 base and J by 6 bases, with 0 bases of the junction left unmatched. For the CDR3, the DNA is TGCAGCGTTGAAGGACTAGCGGGCGAGCAGTACTTC. Its translation: CSVEGLAGEQYF.

This clone came up once. This sequence joins TRBV23-1 and TRBJ1-1; 9 bases match TRBD1. TRBV23-1 is reported as an ORF; its role is uncertain. V trimming: 0 bases; J trimming: 3 bases; junction bases outside the gene matches: 2. The CDR3 is made up of 15 amino acids. The DNA for the CDR3 is TGCGCCAGCAGTCAATCGGACAGGGGCCACACTGAAGCTTTCTTT. Translating gives CASSQSDRGHTEAFF.

The chain has TRBV28 and TRBJ2-5, with TRBD1 identical over 11 bases. Germline CDR1 reads MDHEN; CDR2 reads SYDVKM. V lost 7 bases, J lost 5 bases, and 6 bases stayed unmatched. This CDR3 is 14 amino acids long. The CDR3 protein is CASNPWTGGETQYF. CDR3 in DNA: TGTGCCAGCAACCCCTGGACAGGGGGCGAGACCCAGTACTTC.

This clone appeared once. V and J are TRBV5-4 and TRBJ2-1; TRBD2 aligns across 7 bases. The CDR3 is 14 amino acids. The V and J ends lost 4 bases and 7 bases, in that order; junction bases with no gene match: 8. The germline V gene has CDR1 SGHNT and CDR2 YYREEE (reference sequence). The CDR3 DNA follows: TGTGCCAGCAGCGTACGGGCCGGGGGGAATGAGCAGTTCTTC. Amino acids: CASSVRAGGNEQFF.